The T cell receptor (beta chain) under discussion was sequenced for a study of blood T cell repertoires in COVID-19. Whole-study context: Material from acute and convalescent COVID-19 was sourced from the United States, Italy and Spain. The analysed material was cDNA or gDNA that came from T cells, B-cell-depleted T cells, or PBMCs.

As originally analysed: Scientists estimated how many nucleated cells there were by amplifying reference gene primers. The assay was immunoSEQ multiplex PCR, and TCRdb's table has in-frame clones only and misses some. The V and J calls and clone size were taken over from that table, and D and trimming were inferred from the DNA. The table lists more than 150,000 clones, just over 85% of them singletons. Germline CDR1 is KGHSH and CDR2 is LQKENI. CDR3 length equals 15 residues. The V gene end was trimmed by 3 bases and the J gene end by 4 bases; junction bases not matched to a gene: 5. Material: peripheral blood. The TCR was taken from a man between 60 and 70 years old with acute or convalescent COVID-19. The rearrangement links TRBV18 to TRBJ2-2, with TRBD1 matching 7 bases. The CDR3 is CASSPRDSPTGELFF. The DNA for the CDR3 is TGTGCCAGCTCACCCAGGGACAGCCCCACCGGGGAGCTGTTTTTT.